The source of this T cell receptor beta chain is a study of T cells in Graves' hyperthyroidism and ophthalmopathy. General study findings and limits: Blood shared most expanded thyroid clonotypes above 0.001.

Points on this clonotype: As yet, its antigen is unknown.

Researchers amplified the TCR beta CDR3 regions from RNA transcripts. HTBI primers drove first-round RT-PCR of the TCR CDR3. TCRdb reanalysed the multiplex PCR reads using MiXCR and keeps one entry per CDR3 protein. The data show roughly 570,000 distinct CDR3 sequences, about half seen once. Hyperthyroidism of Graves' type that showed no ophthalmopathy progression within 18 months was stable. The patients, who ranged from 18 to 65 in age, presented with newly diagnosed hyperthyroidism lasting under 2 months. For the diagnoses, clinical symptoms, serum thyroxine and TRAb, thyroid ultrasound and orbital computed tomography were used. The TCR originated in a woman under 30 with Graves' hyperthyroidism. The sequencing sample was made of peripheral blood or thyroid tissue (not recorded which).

This CDR3 reads CASSERESFGELFF. The CDR3 nucleotides are TGTGCCAGTAGCGAGCGGGAGAGTTTCGGGGAGCTGTTTTTT. The chain couples TRBV19 to TRBJ2-2; 8 positions agree with TRBD2. With 6 bases clipped from V and 7 bases from J, the junction kept 7 bases outside the gene matches. The CDR3 has 14 residues. Germline values: CDR1 LNHDA, CDR2 SQIVND (reference sequence).